These 5 T cell receptor beta chains came from one sample sequenced in a study of blood T cell repertoires in COVID-19. Produced via immunoSEQ multiplex PCR; TCRdb's table is partial and in-frame only. The data contain approximately 200,000 clones, around 83% of them seen just once; the ten biggest clones take up roughly 2.6%. The sample was peripheral blood. The receptors were gathered from a middle-aged man who had recovered from COVID-19.

The rearrangement joins TRBV19 to TRBJ2-7; 9 positions match TRBD1. This CDR3 is 15 amino acids long. Germline CDR1 is LNHDA and CDR2 is SQIVND (reference sequence). With V trimmed by 3 bases and J by 0 bases, 3 bases remained unmatched. The CDR3: CASSIGTGISYEQYF. Written as DNA, the CDR3 is TGTGCCAGTAGTATCGGGACAGGGATCTCCTACGAGCAGTACTTC.

This clone was seen only a few times. The chain recombines TRBV10-2 with TRBJ2-1; D is unresolved. CDR3 length equals 15 residues. Trimming cost V 8 bases and J 4 bases, with 18 bases left between them. Germline values: CDR1 WSHSY, CDR2 SAAADI. The CDR3 DNA reads TGCGCCAGCGCCTATCAGAGACTCGCTTACAATGAGCAGTTCTTC. Its translation is CASAYQRLAYNEQFF.

CDR3 in amino acids: CASGLQFFPGELFF. The CDR3, as DNA: TGTGCCAGCGGACTACAGTTTTTCCCCGGGGAGCTGTTTTTT. This chain joins TRBV27 and TRBJ2-2; TRBD2 might be the D (6 bases). This CDR3 has 14 residues. V lost 8 bases and J lost 6, with 16 bases in between. The germline gives CDR1 MNHEY, CDR2 SMNVEV (reference sequence).

This clone was found once. The rearrangement uses TRBV20-1 and TRBJ2-1; a weak D match, TRBD1 (5 bases). CDR3 length equals 11 residues. V was trimmed by 6 bases and J by 6 bases, leaving 9 bases between them. Germline V gene sequence: CDR1 DFQATT, CDR2 SNEGSKA (reference sequence). CDR3 coding DNA: TGCAGTGCCGGAAGGGGCAATGAGCAGTTCTTC. Translation gives CSAGRGNEQFF.

The chain is built from TRBV7-9 and TRBJ1-2; the match to TRBD1 covers 9 bases. CDR3 size: 13 residues. Germline V gene data show CDR1 as SEHNR and CDR2 as FQNEAQ (reference sequence). J was trimmed by 3 bases and V by 8 bases; bases with no gene match: 4. CDR3 in amino acids: CASGQGIDYGYTF. The CDR3 DNA sequence: TGTGCCAGCGGACAGGGGATAGACTATGGCTACACCTTC.